The 29 T cell receptor beta chains given below trace back to one sample, sequenced in a study of T-cell memory formation after mild COVID-19. TCRdb ran MiXCR on the 5' RACE reads and lists one entry per CDR3 protein. The sample holds approximately 440,000 distinct CDR3 sequences, around 20% seen once. The sequencing input was PBMCs or a T cell subset sorted from them (not recorded which). Receptors originate from an adult woman who had mild COVID-19 (a few samples of this study predate the infection). Cell type and time point are not known.

This clonotype was seen at least ten times. As DNA, the CDR3 is TGTGCCACCGAGCTTCTTAAGCGGGGGAACAATGAGCAGTTCTTC. Translating gives CATELLKRGNNEQFF. The J gene is TRBJ2-1, the V gene TRBV15; TRBD2 aligns across 8 bases. After removal of 8 bases from V and 5 bases from J, the junction contained 11 bases not matched to a gene. This CDR3 region has 15 residues. The germline V gene encodes CDR1 LNHNV and CDR2 YYDKDF (reference sequence).

The chain employs TRBV4-1 and TRBJ2-7; D not certain. Germline V gene sequence: CDR1 MGHRA, CDR2 YSYEKL. The germline V and J ends were trimmed by 3 bases and 7 bases, with 13 bases remaining between them. CDR3 length: 13 amino acids. CDR3 DNA: TGCGCCAGCAGCCACGGCTCATTCGTAGAGCAGTACTTC. It codes for CASSHGSFVEQYF.

This clonotype was counted between two and nine times. This rearrangement joins TRBV19 to TRBJ2-1; 9 bases are a match to TRBD2. CDR1 is LNHDA, CDR2 SQIVND, per germline (reference sequence). CDR3 size: 14 residues. V shed 11 bases and J 10 bases; nucleotides not matched to a gene: 15. The CDR3 spells CASSGHAGGGEQFF. The DNA for the CDR3 is TGTGCCTCCTCGGGCCATGCGGGAGGGGGGGAGCAGTTCTTC.

This clonotype was counted between two and nine times. V is TRBV5-1 and J is TRBJ2-7, with 8 bases matching TRBD2. The J segment lost 7 bases and the V segment lost 4 bases, leaving 13 bases of the junction unmatched. Germline assignment: CDR1 SGHRS and CDR2 YFSETQ. CDR3 length: 15 amino acids. CDR3 in DNA: TGCGCCAGCAGCCAAAAAGCGGGGGAGTATAGAGAGCAGTACTTC. Protein sequence: CASSQKAGEYREQYF.

This clonotype was found many times. The chain links TRBV12-3 or TRBV12-4 to TRBJ2-1, with a weak D call TRBD2 (6 bases). This CDR3 region has 16 residues. V was pared by 3 bases and J by 5 bases, with 17 bases between. CDR3 region: CASSFKSGGVHNEQFF. CDR3 DNA: TGTGCCAGCAGTTTCAAGTCTGGCGGGGTTCACAATGAGCAGTTCTTC.

The gene calls are TRBV10-3 and TRBJ1-5, with D possibly matching TRBD1 (6 bases). Germline loops: CDR1 ENHRY, CDR2 SYGVKD. The length of the CDR3 is 14 residues. V was trimmed by 2 bases and J by 4 bases, leaving 9 bases between them. The CDR3 loop is CAISEGGGNQPQHF. The CDR3 DNA reads TGTGCCATCAGTGAGGGAGGGGGGAATCAGCCCCAGCATTTT.

This clonotype was counted only a few times. The genes are TRBV7-9 and TRBJ2-5; TRBD1 agrees at 7 bases. V gave up 8 bases and J gave up 4 bases; unmatched junction bases: 7. Germline V lookup: CDR1 SEHNR, CDR2 FQNEAQ (reference sequence). The CDR3 consists of 13 residues. The CDR3 DNA follows: TGTGCCAGCCGAAGGGGGCTCGCAGAGACCCAGTACTTC. Amino acids: CASRRGLAETQYF.

Only a few counts were recorded for this clonotype. The CDR3 loop reads CASSQGGGPPLGYGYTF. The CDR3 coding sequence is TGTGCCAGCAGCCAAGGGGGGGGGCCCCCACTTGGGTATGGCTACACCTTC. The chain employs TRBV3-1 and TRBJ1-2, with D possibly matching TRBD1 (6 bases). Trimming stripped 1 base from V and 5 bases from J, with 20 bases between. The CDR3 is 17 residues long. The germline gives CDR1 LGHDT, CDR2 YNNKEL (reference sequence). Full variable domain (rest looked up from reference TRBV3-1 and TRBJ1-2): DTAVSQTPKYLVTQMGNDKSIKCEQNLGHDTMYWYKQDSKKFLKIMFSYNNKELIINETVPNRFSPKSPDKAHLNLHINSLELGDSAVYFCASSQGGGPPLGYGYTFGSGTRLTVV.

The chain is built from TRBV25-1 and TRBJ2-3; D is perhaps TRBD1 (5 bases). This CDR3 spans 14 amino acids. V was trimmed by 2 bases and J by 2 bases, leaving 8 bases between them. Germline V lookup: CDR1 MGHDK, CDR2 SYGVNS. CDR3: CASSEEGVTDTQYF. The CDR3 nucleotides read TGTGCCAGCAGTGAAGAAGGGGTCACAGATACGCAGTATTTT.

This clonotype was recorded many times. The chain recombines TRBV5-1 with TRBJ1-1; tentatively, D is TRBD1 (5 bases). This CDR3 has 14 residues. V lost 4 bases and J lost 1, with 11 bases in between. CDR1 is SGHRS, CDR2 YFSETQ, per germline. The CDR3 spells CASSPWGGNTEAFF. DNA of the CDR3: TGCGCCAGCAGCCCGTGGGGGGGGAACACTGAAGCTTTCTTT. Together with reference TRBV5-1 and TRBJ1-1, the CDR3 gives the full variable domain: KAGVTQTPRYLIKTRGQQVTLSCSPISGHRSVSWYQQTPGQGLQFLFEYFSETQRNKGNFPGRFSGRQFSNSRSEMNVSTLELGDSALYLCASSPWGGNTEAFFGQGTRLTVV.

This clonotype was picked up many times. The CDR3 spells CASRPFSGRAEETQYF. CDR3 DNA sequence: TGTGCCAGCCGACCTTTTAGCGGGAGGGCGGAAGAGACCCAGTACTTC. J is TRBJ2-5 and V is TRBV7-9, with TRBD2 matching 11 bases. The CDR3 totals 16 residues. The germline V gene encodes CDR1 SEHNR and CDR2 FQNEAQ (reference sequence). V lost 8 bases, J lost 3 bases, and 11 bases stayed unmatched.

The rearrangement joins TRBV6-5 to TRBJ1-1, with D hard to call. The length of the CDR3 is 15 residues. Trimming stripped 6 bases from V and 4 bases from J, with 18 bases between. CDR1 is MNHEY and CDR2 is SVGAGI in the germline V gene. The CDR3 DNA sequence: TGTGCCAGCAGCGACGGGCAGACCCTTAGCACTGAAGCTTTCTTT. Translated: CASSDGQTLSTEAFF.

The chain carries TRBV7-2 and TRBJ2-3; 12 bases map to TRBD2. This CDR3 spans 17 amino acids. V was clipped by 2 bases and J by 5 bases; unmatched bases: 8. The V gene's germline CDR1 is SGHTA and CDR2 FQGNSA. In DNA form, the CDR3 reads TGTGCCAGCAGCTTATCATACCCTAGCGGGGGGGGAGATACGCAGTATTTT. Amino acid sequence: CASSLSYPSGGGDTQYF.

The rearrangement links TRBV15 to TRBJ2-5; D gene uncertain. Trimming pared 5 bases from V and 2 bases from J, leaving 12 bases between. Germline CDR1 and CDR2: LNHNV and YYDKDF (reference sequence). The CDR3 spans 14 residues. The CDR3 here is CATSGYSDQETQYF. DNA of the CDR3: TGTGCCACCAGCGGTTACAGTGATCAAGAGACCCAGTACTTC.

The rearrangement joins TRBV24-1 to TRBJ2-5; D remains unclear. The CDR3 is 15 residues long. Germline-derived CDR1 and CDR2 are KGHDR and SFDVKD. The V and J ends lost 3 bases and 4 bases respectively, with 14 bases between them. As DNA, the CDR3 is TGTGCCACCAGTGATGGACGAAAGGCAGGAGAGACCCAGTACTTC. Amino acid sequence: CATSDGRKAGETQYF.

V is TRBV7-9 and J is TRBJ1-2; tentatively, D is TRBD1 (6 bases). CDR3 length: 12 residues. V was clipped by 3 bases and J by 13 bases, with 15 bases between them. Germline CDR1 is SEHNR and CDR2 is FQNEAQ (reference sequence). CDR3 nucleotide sequence: TGTGCCAGCAGCTTTACAGGGTGGGATATCACCTTC. Its translation is CASSFTGWDITF.

The table lists this clonotype with a few counts. The chain recombines TRBV11-2 with TRBJ2-2, with TRBD1 matching 8 bases. CDR3 length equals 16 residues. Trimming cost V 2 bases and J 5 bases; bases outside gene matches: 7. Germline V gives CDR1 SGHAT, CDR2 FQNNGV. CDR3 nucleotide sequence: TGTGCCAGCAGCTTATGGGACAGGACCTTTACCGGGGAGCTGTTTTTT. It translates to CASSLWDRTFTGELFF.

The table lists this clonotype with a few counts. The chain recombines TRBV7-2 with TRBJ2-3, with D unresolved. The length of the CDR3 is 16 residues. V lost 1 base to trimming and J lost 1 base, with 12 bases between them. The germline gives CDR1 SGHTA, CDR2 FQGNSA. The CDR3 loop is CASSLEGNSGTDTQYF. As DNA, the CDR3 is TGTGCCAGCAGCTTAGAGGGTAACAGTGGCACAGATACGCAGTATTTT.

This chain uses TRBV29-1 with TRBJ1-1; 7 bases agree with TRBD1. Germline assignment: CDR1 SQVTM and CDR2 ANQGSEA. With 1 base clipped from V and 8 bases from J, the junction kept 7 bases outside the gene matches. This CDR3 comprises 13 residues. CDR3 protein: CSVEGSQGGEAFF. CDR3 DNA sequence: TGCAGCGTTGAAGGATCGCAGGGGGGAGAAGCTTTCTTT.

This clonotype occurred many times. The gene calls are TRBV6-6 and TRBJ2-3, with D maybe TRBD2 (5 bases). Trimming removed 8 bases at V and 1 base at J, with 22 bases between. This CDR3 has 17 amino acids. Germline CDR1 MNHNY, CDR2 SVGAGI (reference sequence). The CDR3 is CASRPGFRGMGTDTQYF. Written as DNA, the CDR3 is TGTGCCAGCCGCCCGGGGTTCCGAGGTATGGGCACAGATACGCAGTATTTT.

The chain recombines TRBV6-5 with TRBJ2-1; D is perhaps TRBD2 (5 bases). In germline, CDR1 is MNHEY, CDR2 SVGAGI. V was clipped by 6 bases and J by 15 bases, with 15 bases between them. This CDR3 has 11 amino acids. The CDR3 sequence is CASSGTGVLFF. The CDR3 DNA is TGTGCCAGCAGCGGAACCGGGGTACTGTTCTTC.

V and J are TRBV14 and TRBJ2-3; no clear D gene. The CDR3 is 15 amino acids. Germline CDR1 and CDR2: SGHDN and FVKESK. V lost 4 bases and J 2 bases, leaving 13 bases between the germline ends. The CDR3 sequence: CASSPLETPTDTQYF. CDR3 in DNA: TGTGCCAGCAGCCCCCTCGAGACCCCCACAGATACGCAGTATTTT.

This chain joins TRBV7-2 and TRBJ1-5; D is uncertain. CDR3 length: 13 amino acids. Trimming took 5 bases from V and 11 from J, leaving 16 bases between them. Germline assignment: CDR1 SGHTA and CDR2 FQGNSA. The CDR3 here is CASSAIPESAQHF. Here the CDR3 DNA reads TGTGCCAGCAGCGCAATTCCTGAATCAGCCCAGCATTTT.

The gene calls are TRBV7-3 and TRBJ2-7; 10 nucleotides line up with TRBD2. With 2 bases clipped from V and 4 bases from J, the junction kept 8 bases outside the gene matches. CDR1 is SGHTA and CDR2 is FQGTGA in the germline V gene. The CDR3 spans 16 residues. DNA for the CDR3: TGTGCCAGCAGCTTAGGGAGTAGCGGGAGGAGGTACGAGCAGTACTTC. It is translated as CASSLGSSGRRYEQYF.

This clonotype was counted at least ten times. The chain joins TRBV7-2 to TRBJ1-4, with a tentative D call TRBD1 (6 bases). The CDR3 is 14 amino acids. The germline V gene encodes CDR1 SGHTA and CDR2 FQGNSA. V lost 6 bases to trimming and J lost 8 bases, with 16 bases between them. The CDR3: CASRDGGGDEKLFF. DNA for the CDR3: TGTGCCAGCAGAGACGGGGGGGGCGACGAAAAACTGTTTTTT.

The chain is built from TRBV5-1 and TRBJ2-3; no definite D call. Trimming stripped 4 bases from V and 0 bases from J, with 9 bases between. The CDR3 length is 14 residues. CDR1 is SGHRS and CDR2 is YFSETQ in the germline V gene. For the CDR3, the DNA is TGCGCCAGCAGCGCCCCCGCTAGCACAGATACGCAGTATTTT. As protein: CASSAPASTDTQYF.

There are a few counts of this clonotype. The chain links TRBV7-8 to TRBJ2-5; 8 bases agree with TRBD2. The CDR3 has 15 amino acids. From germline, CDR1 is SGHVS and CDR2 FQNEAQ. V lost 5 bases, J lost 5 bases, and 10 bases stayed unmatched. The CDR3 loop reads CASSIHRGGRETQYF. The CDR3 bases are TGTGCCAGCAGCATCCATCGGGGGGGCAGGGAGACCCAGTACTTC.

The chain combines TRBV4-1 with TRBJ1-2, with D hard to call. The CDR3 is 16 amino acids. From germline, CDR1 is MGHRA and CDR2 YSYEKL. With 0 bases removed from V and 4 bases from J, the gap between germline ends came to 15 bases. CDR3 DNA sequence: TGCGCCAGCAGCCAAGATGGCGCGGGGATCGGCTATGGCTACACCTTC. Protein product: CASSQDGAGIGYGYTF.

V usage is TRBV7-6 and J usage is TRBJ2-7; possibly TRBD1 for D (6 bases). The V end was cut by 5 bases, the J end by 2 bases, with 13 bases between. This CDR3 is built from 14 residues. Germline CDR1 reads SGHVS; CDR2 reads FNYEAQ. The DNA of the CDR3 is TGTGCCAGCAGCCCTTCAGGGGCTACCTACGAGCAGTACTTC. Its translation is CASSPSGATYEQYF.